The 2 T cell receptor beta chains listed next were all sequenced from one sample in a study of blood T cell repertoires in COVID-19. Method: immunoSEQ multiplex PCR; TCRdb's copy keeps in-frame clones and lacks some. The sample has about 370,000 clones, 90% seen once. The sample comprised peripheral blood. The receptors were gathered from a man aged 18 to 30 with active or convalescent COVID-19.

The chain recombines TRBV28 with TRBJ1-2; 7 nucleotides align to TRBD1. From germline, CDR1 is MDHEN and CDR2 SYDVKM. This CDR3 spans 14 amino acids. V shed 8 bases and J 3 bases; nucleotides not matched to a gene: 9. CDR3 nucleotide sequence: TGTGCCAGCGGGCGGGGCAGGGGGGACTATGGCTACACCTTC. Translated, it gives CASGRGRGDYGYTF.

This chain joins TRBV14 and TRBJ2-4; TRBD1 matches at 7 bases. Germline loops: CDR1 SGHDN, CDR2 FVKESK. The junction had 6 bases not matched to a gene; V was cut back by 3 bases and J by 7 bases. The CDR3 consists of 14 residues. The CDR3 sequence is CASSQTTGVNIQYF. In nucleotides, the CDR3 is TGTGCCAGCAGCCAGACTACAGGGGTGAACATTCAGTACTTC.